Below are 28 T cell receptor beta chains sequenced from a single sample in a study of shared clonotypes between healthy human individuals. The protocol was immunoSEQ multiplex PCR, while the TCRdb copy is restricted to in-frame clones and leaves out a portion. The sample carries about 460,000 clones, about 74% recorded once. The sequencing input was PBMCs. The receptors derive from a woman in her thirties or forties in good health. Some clones in this sample may be carry-over from other donors' samples.

In its sample, this clone was seen a few times. The genes are TRBV6-1 and TRBJ2-7; D gene unclear. The CDR3 runs to 12 residues. Germline loops: CDR1 MNHNS, CDR2 SASEGT. V lost 7 bases and J 0 bases, leaving 7 bases between the germline ends. In nucleotides, the CDR3 is TGTGCCAGCAAGGAGAACTCCTACGAGCAGTACTTC. Translated: CASKENSYEQYF.

The chain couples TRBV27 to TRBJ1-4; D is unresolved. Germline CDR1 is MNHEY and CDR2 is SMNVEV (reference sequence). The CDR3 is 14 amino acids. The V and J ends lost 4 bases and 7 bases respectively, with 13 bases between them. CDR3 coding DNA: TGTGCCAGCAGTTCCTTAAGACCTGGTGAAAAACTGTTTTTT. Translated: CASSSLRPGEKLFF.

V is TRBV5-6 and J is TRBJ2-1; D gene uncertain. V lost 2 bases to trimming and J lost 2 bases, with 5 bases between them. CDR1 is SGHDT, CDR2 YYEEEE, per germline. CDR3 length equals 13 residues. In DNA, the CDR3 is TGTGCCAGCAGCTTCGCCGCCTACAATGAGCAGTTCTTC. The encoded protein is CASSFAAYNEQFF.

This clone has a count of ten or more. This rearrangement joins TRBV5-1 to TRBJ2-7; D assignment may be TRBD1 or TRBD2 (5 bases each). The germline CDR1 and CDR2 sequences are SGHRS and YFSETQ. CDR3 length equals 15 residues. V lost 1 base and J lost 2, with 13 bases in between. DNA of the CDR3: TGCGCCAGCAGCTTGAATGCAGGGAGTCCCTACGAGCAGTACTTC. This sequence encodes CASSLNAGSPYEQYF.

The chain employs TRBV11-2 and TRBJ2-7; D is unclear. The CDR3 consists of 14 residues. In germline, CDR1 is SGHAT, CDR2 FQNNGV. The ends were cut back, 5 bases at V and 3 bases at J, with 14 bases in the middle. CDR3 loop: CASSTTPSGYEQYF. Here the CDR3 DNA reads TGTGCCAGCAGCACTACCCCCTCGGGCTACGAGCAGTACTTC.

The chain carries TRBV11-2 and TRBJ2-5; 11 bases fit TRBD1. The junction had 12 bases not matched to a gene; V was cut back by 3 bases and J by 6 bases. This CDR3 is built from 17 residues. Germline V gives CDR1 SGHAT, CDR2 FQNNGV. The CDR3 DNA reads as TGTGCCAGCAGCTTTGTGGGGTGGGGACAGGGGGTGAAGACCCAGTACTTC. This codes for CASSFVGWGQGVKTQYF.

Points on this clone: A much bigger clone sits one base away, suggesting this may be a read error. Because it lacks the conserved phenylalanine or tryptophan at the end, this CDR3 is likely a read error. The chain links TRBV19 to TRBJ2-7; the D is unclear. The CDR3 loop spans 15 amino acids. Germline CDR1 is LNHDA and CDR2 is SQIVND (reference sequence). V shed 5 bases and J shed 0 bases, with 14 bases lying between them. CDR3 residues: CASSSLMRSSYEQYL. The CDR3 DNA sequence: TGTGCCAGTAGTTCCTTGATGCGGAGCTCCTACGAGCAGTACCTC.

The table lists this clone with a few counts. The chain carries TRBV4-3 and TRBJ1-5; D is undetermined. The CDR3 is 18 amino acids. V lost 0 bases to trimming and J lost 5 bases, with 20 bases between them. Germline V gene sequence: CDR1 LGHNA, CDR2 YSLEER. This chain's CDR3 is CASSQEAVGEGEDQPQHF. The CDR3 region has the DNA TGCGCCAGCAGCCAAGAAGCGGTCGGGGAAGGTGAGGATCAGCCCCAGCATTTT.

The V call is TRBV27, the J call TRBJ1-5; tentatively, D is TRBD1 (6 bases). Germline CDR1 and CDR2: MNHEY and SMNVEV (reference sequence). The length of the CDR3 is 13 residues. Trimming removed 5 bases at V and 10 bases at J, with 15 bases between. In DNA, the CDR3 is TGTGCCAGCAGTCGCGAAAGAGGGGGTCCCCAGCATTTT. Translation: CASSRERGGPQHF.

The rearrangement joins TRBV5-4 to TRBJ1-2; a possible D gene is TRBD1 (5 bases). CDR1 SGHNT and CDR2 YYREEE come from the germline V gene (reference sequence). The V end was cut by 4 bases, the J end by 7 bases, with 17 bases between. CDR3 length equals 14 residues. The CDR3 sequence: CASSLGGRGSGYTF. In nucleotides, the CDR3 is TGTGCCAGCAGCCTCGGGGGGAGGGGATCTGGCTACACCTTC.

Comments on this clone: The identical CDR3 is also encoded by other nucleotide sequences in the sample. CDR3 sequence reads: CASSGAYEQYF. For the CDR3, the DNA is TGTGCCAGCAGTGGGGCCTACGAGCAGTACTTC. The rearrangement links TRBV25-1 to TRBJ2-7; no clear D. V was shortened by 4 bases and J by 2 bases, with 3 bases between the two germline ends. The CDR3 is 11 amino acids. In germline, CDR1 is MGHDK, CDR2 SYGVNS.

The chain has TRBV14 and TRBJ2-5; 9 nucleotides align to TRBD2. The V gene end was trimmed by 3 bases and the J gene end by 1 base; junction bases not matched to a gene: 3. CDR1 and CDR2 (germline): SGHDN, FVKESK. CDR3 length equals 15 residues. The CDR3 nucleotides are TGTGCCAGCAGCCACCTAGCGGGATCCCAAGAGACCCAGTACTTC. It yields the protein CASSHLAGSQETQYF.

As regards this clone: Possible read error: a much larger clone is one base away. This chain joins TRBV7-3 and TRBJ1-2; weak D call: TRBD1 (5 bases). The CDR3 runs 13 residues. Between the trimmed V and J ends, which lost 0 bases and 3 bases, there was a span of 5 bases. Germline loops: CDR1 SGHTA, CDR2 FQGTGA. The CDR3 is CASSLTGDYGYTF. The CDR3 nucleotides read TGTGCCAGCAGCTTAACGGGGGACTATGGCTACACCTTC.

The V gene is TRBV30, the J gene TRBJ2-1, with 9 bases identical to TRBD2. The V segment lost 4 bases and the J segment 8 bases; nucleotides outside the gene matches: 12. This CDR3 has 15 residues. Looked up from germline, CDR1 is GTSNPN and CDR2 is SVGIG (reference sequence). The CDR3 spells CAWKTGTSIWDEQFF. The CDR3 nucleotides are TGTGCCTGGAAAACCGGGACTAGCATATGGGATGAGCAGTTCTTC.

Note on this clone: A far bigger clonotype differs at one base, so this is likely a read error. The chain joins TRBV2 to TRBJ2-7; the D gene could be TRBD1 or TRBD2 (5 bases each). The CDR3 loop spans 13 amino acids. Germline loops: CDR1 SNHLY, CDR2 FYNNEI. Trimming shortened V by 10 bases and J by 4 bases, and 17 bases separated the two germline ends. CDR3 DNA: TGTGCCACGCTCGGGACGCCAGAGTACGAGCAGTACTTC. Its protein product is CATLGTPEYEQYF.

This clone was seen a handful of times. V gene TRBV7-9 combines with J gene TRBJ2-3, with D hard to call. V shed 5 bases and J shed 2 bases, with 11 bases lying between them. This CDR3 contains 14 residues. Germline V gene lookup returns CDR1 SEHNR and CDR2 FQNEAQ (reference sequence). The CDR3 loop is CASSPRAYTDTQYF. DNA for the CDR3: TGTGCCAGCAGCCCAAGAGCGTACACAGATACGCAGTATTTT.

This clone was seen only a few times. A much larger clone is a single base away; this may be a read error. The chain joins TRBV4-3 to TRBJ2-5; possible D gene TRBD2, 7 bases. Per the germline V gene, CDR1 is LGHNA and CDR2 is YSLEER. The CDR3 loop spans 17 amino acids. The CDR3 DNA reads as TGCGCCAGCAGCCAAGATCCTAGCGGACAGCCTCAAGAGGCCCAGTACTTC. Translated, it gives CASSQDPSGQPQEAQYF.

This clone was recorded a few times. This sequence joins TRBV5-1 and TRBJ2-2, with 10 positions matching TRBD1. Germline-derived CDR1 and CDR2 are SGHRS and YFSETQ. With V trimmed by 0 bases and J by 6 bases, 5 bases remained unmatched. The CDR3 is made up of 16 amino acids. CDR3 region: CASSLGYGQGAGELFF. In DNA, the CDR3 is TGCGCCAGCAGCTTGGGGTACGGACAGGGGGCCGGGGAGCTGTTTTTT.

The chain couples TRBV2 to TRBJ2-5, with D maybe TRBD1 (5 bases). Looked up from germline, CDR1 is SNHLY and CDR2 is FYNNEI. This CDR3 comprises 13 residues. V was trimmed by 3 bases and J by 0 bases, leaving 5 bases between them. CDR3 DNA sequence: TGTGCCAGCAGTGAGGACAACCAAGAGACCCAGTACTTC. Protein product: CASSEDNQETQYF.

This clone was seen more than once but under ten times. The rearrangement links TRBV29-1 to TRBJ2-2; 11 bases are a match to TRBD2. Germline V gives CDR1 SQVTM, CDR2 ANQGSEA. Unmatched junction bases numbered 8, after V lost 4 bases and J lost 7 bases. The CDR3 loop spans 15 amino acids. The CDR3 DNA is TGCAGCGTTGGCACACTAGCGGGAGTTGGCGGGGAGCTGTTTTTT. This sequence encodes CSVGTLAGVGGELFF.

V usage is TRBV29-1 and J usage is TRBJ2-1, with 11 bases identical to TRBD2. Germline values: CDR1 SQVTM, CDR2 ANQGSEA. Trimming cost V 6 bases and J 6 bases; bases outside gene matches: 7. The CDR3 sequence is 14 residues long. DNA for the CDR3: TGCAGCGTGATTAGCGGGAGGGCCGGCAATGAGCAGTTCTTC. It translates to CSVISGRAGNEQFF.

In nucleotides, the CDR3 is TGTGCCAGCAGGAGCACTAGGAATGAGCAGTTCTTC. The encoded protein is CASRSTRNEQFF. V gene TRBV27 combines with J gene TRBJ2-1, with D perhaps matching TRBD2 (5 bases). CDR1 and CDR2 from the germline V gene are MNHEY and SMNVEV (reference sequence). Trimming shortened V by 6 bases and J by 7 bases, and 10 bases separated the two germline ends. This CDR3 spans 12 amino acids.

CDR3 region: CASSLVFRANEQFF. The CDR3 coding sequence is TGTGCCAGCAGCTTAGTTTTCAGGGCCAATGAGCAGTTCTTC. This chain uses TRBV7-9 with TRBJ2-1, with a tentative D call TRBD1 (5 bases). The CDR3 totals 14 residues. Trimming took 1 base from V and 6 from J, leaving 10 bases between them. Germline values: CDR1 SEHNR, CDR2 FQNEAQ (reference sequence).

As to this clone: Only one base separates this from a far larger clonotype, so it likely reflects a read error. V is TRBV5-8 and J is TRBJ2-7; D uncertain. The V gene's germline CDR1 is SGHTS and CDR2 YDEGEE. The length of the CDR3 is 13 residues. Trimming shortened V by 4 bases and J by 6 bases, and 14 bases separated the two germline ends. The CDR3 reads CASSPTRWAEQYF. DNA for the CDR3: TGTGCCAGCAGCCCGACCCGTTGGGCCGAGCAGTACTTC.

The chain joins TRBV6-1 to TRBJ1-2, with TRBD1 identical over 9 bases. Germline V gives CDR1 MNHNS, CDR2 SASEGT. The CDR3 runs 14 residues. The V segment lost 5 bases and the J segment 4 bases; nucleotides outside the gene matches: 5. Here the CDR3 reads CASSSGQGSYGYTF. The DNA for the CDR3 is TGTGCCAGCAGTTCGGGACAGGGAAGCTATGGCTACACCTTC.

The chain carries TRBV2 and TRBJ2-2; 14 bases line up with TRBD2. The ends lost 7 bases at V and 8 bases at J; junction bases unmatched: 6. CDR3 length equals 15 residues. Germline assignment: CDR1 SNHLY and CDR2 FYNNEI. This CDR3 is CASTGLAGVAGELFF. The CDR3 nucleotides are TGTGCCAGCACGGGACTAGCGGGAGTGGCAGGGGAGCTGTTTTTT.

This rearrangement joins TRBV6-4 to TRBJ2-1; 11 bases map to TRBD2. This CDR3 is 15 amino acids long. Germline V gene data show CDR1 as MRHNA and CDR2 as SNTAGT. The V and J ends lost 4 bases and 5 bases, in that order; junction bases with no gene match: 4. The CDR3 sequence is CASSAGTSGHNEQFF. The CDR3 DNA reads TGTGCCAGCAGTGCCGGGACTAGCGGCCACAATGAGCAGTTCTTC.

The chain combines TRBV28 with TRBJ1-1; possible D gene TRBD1, 6 bases. V lost 2 bases, J lost 14 bases, and 9 bases lay in between. Germline V gives CDR1 MDHEN, CDR2 SYDVKM. CDR3 length: 10 amino acids. CDR3 amino acids: CASSLGGAFF. CDR3 bases: TGTGCCAGCAGTTTAGGGGGGGCCTTCTTT. The full variable domain, completed using reference TRBV28 and TRBJ1-1, is DVKVTQSSRYLVKRTGEKVFLECVQDMDHENMFWYRQDPGLGLRLIYFSYDVKMKEKGDIPEGYSVSREKKERFSLILESASTNQTSMYLCASSLGGAFFGQGTRLTVV.